Listed below are T cell receptor beta chains from one sample, sequenced in a study of blood T cell repertoires in COVID-19. Measured with immunoSEQ multiplex PCR; TCRdb has only the in-frame clones, and not every one. Of about 30,000 clones in the sample, about two thirds were seen once. Sequenced: peripheral blood. The receptors were sampled from a human donor in a cohort sampled during active COVID-19. CDR3s include the opening cysteine and the closing phenylalanine or tryptophan. The D gene is left open where the match is weak. Where a row states a size, it is once, few, many or the class of an expanded clone; other rows omit it.

TRBV7-9	TRBJ1-1	-	TRBD1	CASSLAVGQGESFF	TGTGCCAGCAGCTTAGCCGTAGGACAGGGGGAAAGCTTCTTT
TRBV6-5	TRBJ2-3	-	TRBD1	CASTAGQDGEYF	TGTGCCAGCACCGCAGGACAGGACGGAGAGTATTTT
TRBV4-3	TRBJ1-3	-	TRBD1	CASSRDSLSGNTIYF	TGCGCCAGCAGCCGGGACAGCTTATCTGGAAACACCATATATTTT
TRBV5-1	TRBJ1-5	-	-	CASSAGNNQPQHF	TGCGCCAGCAGCGCGGGGAACAATCAGCCCCAGCATTTT
TRBV13	TRBJ2-5	-	-	CASSLEVAPQTQYF	TGTGCCAGCAGCTTAGAGGTAGCACCGCAGACCCAGTACTTC
TRBV28	TRBJ1-4	-	-	CASLEARQGSEKLFF	TGTGCCAGCCTAGAAGCCCGGCAGGGGAGTGAAAAACTGTTTTTT
TRBV7-2	TRBJ2-3	-	TRBD1	CASSLRTGSQTDTQYF	TGTGCCAGCAGCCTCAGGACAGGTTCCCAGACAGATACGCAGTATTTT
TRBV6-2/TRBV6-3	TRBJ2-7	-	-	CASSSGDSIIYEQYF	TGTGCCAGCAGTTCGGGGGACAGCATAATCTACGAGCAGTACTTC
TRBV7-9	TRBJ2-5	-	-	CASSPKVRLGETQYF	TGTGCCAGCAGCCCAAAGGTCCGACTGGGAGAGACCCAGTACTTC
TRBV5-4	TRBJ1-2	-	-	CASSLDSRGYTF	TGTGCCAGCAGCTTGGACAGTAGGGGCTACACCTTC
TRBV18	TRBJ2-1	-	TRBD2	CASSPQNGRPGNEQFF	TGTGCCAGCTCACCCCAGAACGGGAGGCCAGGCAATGAGCAGTTCTTC
TRBV6-2/TRBV6-3	TRBJ1-6	-	-	CASSHDTQRRNSPLHF	TGTGCCAGCAGCCATGACACTCAAAGGCGAAATTCACCCCTCCACTTT
TRBV10-1	TRBJ2-2	-	TRBD1	CASSEVTGIKDTGELFF	TGCGCCAGCAGTGAGGTGACAGGGATTAAGGACACCGGGGAGCTGTTTTTT
TRBV4-3	TRBJ1-2	-	TRBD1	CASSQDLAGGNYGYTF	TGCGCCAGCAGCCAAGATCTGGCAGGGGGCAACTATGGCTACACCTTC
TRBV4-1	TRBJ1-5	-	-	CASSQSRVGQPQHF	TGCGCCAGCAGCCAATCCAGGGTGGGACAGCCCCAGCATTTT
TRBV5-1	TRBJ2-7	many	TRBD2	CASSSLAGGYYEQYF	TGCGCCAGCAGCTCTCTAGCGGGAGGTTACTACGAGCAGTACTTC
TRBV5-8	TRBJ1-2	few	-	CASSLVLYGYTF	TGTGCCAGCAGCTTGGTTCTCTATGGCTACACCTTC
TRBV7-8	TRBJ1-4	-	-	CASSLERTEKLFF	TGTGCCAGCAGCTTAGAGCGTACCGAAAAACTGTTTTTT
TRBV7-3	TRBJ2-1	-	TRBD2	CASSARTSGGAKQFF	TGTGCCAGCAGCGCCCGGACTAGCGGGGGGGCGAAGCAGTTCTTC
TRBV5-1	TRBJ2-1	-	TRBD2	CASSLSGSSYNEQFF	TGCGCCAGCAGTCTCAGCGGGAGCTCCTACAATGAGCAGTTCTTC
TRBV9	TRBJ1-1	-	TRBD1	CASSANRGGTEAFF	TGTGCCAGCAGCGCCAACAGGGGGGGGACTGAAGCTTTCTTT
TRBV4-3	TRBJ2-7	once	TRBD2	CASSRYTGTSGYEQYF	TGCGCCAGCAGTCGTTACACCGGGACTAGCGGCTACGAGCAGTACTTC
TRBV13	TRBJ2-7	-	-	CASSLAQGQYF	TGTGCCAGCAGCTTAGCGCAGGGTCAGTACTTC
TRBV9	TRBJ2-1	-	-	CASSLLVISSYNEQFF	TGTGCCAGCAGCCTTCTTGTGATTAGCTCCTACAATGAGCAGTTCTTC
TRBV19	TRBJ1-5	-	-	CASSIQADQPQHF	TGTGCCAGTAGTATACAGGCAGATCAGCCCCAGCATTTT
TRBV30	TRBJ1-2	few	-	CAWSALSRRFYGYTF	TGTGCCTGGAGCGCGTTATCACGTCGGTTCTATGGCTACACCTTC
TRBV7-3	TRBJ2-7	few	-	CASSSGEQYF	TGTGCCAGCAGCTCAGGGGAGCAGTACTTC
TRBV3-1/TRBV3-2	TRBJ2-1	-	TRBD2	CASSRGLDNEQFF	TGTGCCAGCAGCAGGGGACTAGACAATGAGCAGTTCTTC
TRBV9	TRBJ2-1	-	-	CASSVAGNRANEQFF	TGTGCCAGCAGCGTAGCCGGGAATAGGGCCAATGAGCAGTTCTTC
TRBV28	TRBJ1-2	-	TRBD1	CASMFGQGIYGYTF	TGTGCCAGCATGTTTGGACAGGGAATCTATGGCTACACCTTC
TRBV6-5	TRBJ2-3	-	TRBD2	CASRDREAQYF	TGTGCCAGCAGGGACCGGGAGGCGCAGTATTTT
TRBV6-2/TRBV6-3	TRBJ2-3	-	-	CASSPQQRVTDTQYF	TGTGCCAGCAGTCCCCAACAGAGGGTGACAGATACGCAGTATTTT
TRBV7-9	TRBJ2-1	-	-	CASSLAGGGEQFF	TGTGCCAGCAGCTTAGCGGGAGGGGGTGAGCAGTTCTTC
TRBV6-2/TRBV6-3	TRBJ2-1	-	TRBD1	CASSRPGQGRDEQFF	TGTGCCAGCAGTAGACCGGGACAGGGTCGGGATGAGCAGTTCTTC
TRBV7-9	TRBJ2-7	-	TRBD1	CASSLMGQAPSEQYF	TGTGCCAGCAGCTTAATGGGACAGGCCCCTAGCGAGCAGTACTTC
TRBV19	TRBJ1-6	-	-	CASSIGVRNSPLHF	TGTGCCAGTAGTATCGGGGTAAGGAATTCACCCCTCCACTTT
TRBV2	TRBJ2-3	-	-	CAEPGASSTDTQYF	TGTGCCGAGCCCGGAGCTTCCAGCACAGATACGCAGTATTTT
TRBV19	TRBJ2-3	few	-	CASINGRGASTDTQYF	TGTGCCAGTATTAATGGTCGCGGGGCTAGCACAGATACGCAGTATTTT
TRBV19	TRBJ1-1	few	TRBD1	CASSGQVLNTEAFF	TGTGCCAGTAGTGGACAGGTTCTGAACACTGAAGCTTTCTTT
TRBV5-1	TRBJ2-5	few	TRBD2	CASSWAGPTSGAKETQYF	TGCGCCAGCAGCTGGGCGGGACCGACTAGCGGAGCTAAAGAGACCCAGTACTTC
TRBV28	TRBJ1-1	once	-	CASNQYTEAFF	TGTGCCAGCAACCAGTACACTGAAGCTTTCTTT
TRBV9	TRBJ1-1	-	-	CASSGGRREAFF	TGTGCCAGCAGCGGGGGGAGGCGGGAAGCTTTCTTT
TRBV7-6	TRBJ1-4	-	-	CASSLAQGSGEKLFF	TGTGCCAGCAGCTTAGCGCAAGGGAGCGGAGAAAAACTGTTTTTT
TRBV4-3	TRBJ2-1	-	-	CASSKVVDFGRDAYNEQFF	TGCGCCAGCAGCAAAGTCGTCGATTTTGGGCGGGATGCCTACAATGAGCAGTTCTTC
TRBV10-3	TRBJ1-2	-	TRBD1	CAINDRDRANYGYTF	TGTGCCATCAATGACCGGGACAGGGCTAACTATGGCTACACCTTC
TRBV2	TRBJ2-7	many	TRBD2	CASSEARGGSYEQYF	TGTGCCAGCAGTGAAGCACGGGGGGGATCCTACGAGCAGTACTTC
TRBV2	TRBJ2-2	few	-	CASRGTSRRTGELFF	TGTGCCAGCAGGGGGACAAGTCGGCGCACCGGGGAGCTGTTTTTT
TRBV18	TRBJ2-7	-	-	CASSPMATGSYEQYF	TGTGCCAGCTCACCGATGGCGACAGGCTCCTACGAGCAGTACTTC
TRBV4-1	TRBJ2-2	-	-	CASSQARTTGELFF	TGCGCCAGCAGCCAAGCCCGCACTACCGGGGAGCTGTTTTTT
TRBV28	TRBJ2-5	-	TRBD2	CASSPRLAGVETQYF	TGTGCCAGCAGTCCCCGACTAGCGGGAGTGGAGACCCAGTACTTC
TRBV19	TRBJ1-5	-	TRBD1	CASSRLGQGDQPQHF	TGTGCCAGTAGTAGATTGGGACAGGGGGATCAGCCCCAGCATTTT
TRBV11-1	TRBJ2-5	-	TRBD1	CASSLGTGLETQYF	TGTGCCAGCAGCTTGGGGACAGGGTTGGAGACCCAGTACTTC
TRBV10-2	TRBJ2-1	-	-	CASSLNSRGNEQFF	TGCGCCAGCAGCCTGAACTCGAGGGGGAATGAGCAGTTCTTC
TRBV13	TRBJ2-7	few	TRBD1	CASSTQGQGRYF	TGTGCCAGCAGTACCCAGGGACAGGGGAGGTACTTC
TRBV3-1/TRBV3-2	TRBJ2-7	-	TRBD1	CASSRTGFYEQYF	TGTGCCAGCAGCAGGACAGGGTTCTACGAGCAGTACTTC
TRBV19	TRBJ2-3	-	TRBD2	CASKSGRASGDTQYF	TGTGCCAGTAAAAGCGGGAGGGCCTCGGGAGATACGCAGTATTTT
TRBV7-8	TRBJ2-3	-	-	CASSFGRGGGADTQYF	TGTGCCAGCAGCTTTGGTAGGGGGGGCGGCGCAGATACGCAGTATTTT